The rows below give T cell receptor beta chains drawn from one sample of a study of CD8+ T cells in alopecia areata. The method was immunoSEQ multiplex PCR; TCRdb's version includes in-frame clones alone and lacks a portion of them. The sample contains around 140,000 clones, roughly half of which appear only once. Source: CD4+ T cells sorted from blood, taken at week 0. These receptors came from a human donor with alopecia areata. Both conserved end residues are part of each CDR3. A D gene is named only where the DNA matches it firmly. Size is stated for part of the rows, as once, few or many counts, or as a class when the clone is expanded.

abundance: -
j_gene: TRBJ1-3
v_gene: TRBV5-1
d_gene: -
CDR3aa: CASSVPPGNTIYF
CDR3nt: TGCGCCAGCAGCGTTCCACCTGGAAACACCATATATTTT

abundance: -
j_gene: TRBJ1-5
v_gene: TRBV7-9
d_gene: -
CDR3aa: CASSLVDQPQHF
CDR3nt: TGTGCCAGCAGCTTAGTTGATCAGCCCCAGCATTTT

abundance: -
j_gene: TRBJ2-7
v_gene: TRBV7-9
d_gene: -
CDR3aa: CASSPLVLSYEQYF
CDR3nt: TGTGCCAGCAGCCCGCTCGTCCTCTCCTACGAGCAGTACTTC

abundance: once
j_gene: TRBJ2-7
v_gene: TRBV7-8
d_gene: -
CDR3aa: CASSLAGPYEQYF
CDR3nt: TGTGCCAGCAGCTTAGCGGGTCCCTACGAGCAGTACTTC

abundance: -
j_gene: TRBJ2-7
v_gene: TRBV30
d_gene: -
CDR3aa: CAFRGSTYEQYF
CDR3nt: TGTGCCTTCAGAGGATCGACCTACGAGCAGTACTTC

abundance: -
j_gene: TRBJ1-5
v_gene: TRBV30
d_gene: -
CDR3aa: CAWRGKGNQPQHF
CDR3nt: TGTGCCTGGAGGGGGAAGGGCAATCAGCCCCAGCATTTT

abundance: -
j_gene: TRBJ1-5
v_gene: TRBV7-3
d_gene: TRBD1
CDR3aa: CASSRAGTVDSNQPQHF
CDR3nt: TGCGCCAGCAGCCGTGCCGGGACAGTAGATAGCAATCAGCCCCAGCATTTT

abundance: few
j_gene: TRBJ2-7
v_gene: TRBV29-1
d_gene: TRBD2
CDR3aa: CSVDSASGRMNEQYF
CDR3nt: TGCAGCGTTGATAGCGCTAGCGGGAGGATGAACGAGCAGTACTTC

abundance: -
j_gene: TRBJ2-3
v_gene: TRBV9
d_gene: -
CDR3aa: CASSATSHDTQYF
CDR3nt: TGTGCCAGCAGCGCGACTAGTCATGATACGCAGTATTTT

abundance: -
j_gene: TRBJ2-1
v_gene: TRBV30
d_gene: -
CDR3aa: CGLANYNEQFF
CDR3nt: TGTGGTCTAGCGAACTACAATGAGCAGTTCTTC

abundance: once
j_gene: TRBJ2-3
v_gene: TRBV4-3
d_gene: TRBD1
CDR3aa: CASSLRGDRRTDTQYF
CDR3nt: TGCGCCAGCAGCCTAAGAGGGGACAGACGCACAGATACGCAGTATTTT

abundance: -
j_gene: TRBJ2-1
v_gene: TRBV29-1
d_gene: -
CDR3aa: CSVGADGIREQFF
CDR3nt: TGCAGCGTTGGGGCGGACGGCATACGAGAGCAGTTCTTC

abundance: few
j_gene: TRBJ2-5
v_gene: TRBV2
d_gene: -
CDR3aa: CASTRTPAETQYF
CDR3nt: TGTGCCAGCACCCGAACTCCGGCGGAGACCCAGTACTTC

abundance: -
j_gene: TRBJ2-7
v_gene: TRBV15
d_gene: TRBD1
CDR3aa: CATSRDIGTGYSYEQYF
CDR3nt: TGTGCCACCAGCAGAGATATAGGGACAGGCTACTCCTACGAGCAGTACTTC

abundance: few
j_gene: TRBJ2-3
v_gene: TRBV27
d_gene: TRBD2
CDR3aa: CASTSWGSGGFTDTQYF
CDR3nt: TGTGCCAGCACCTCCTGGGGGAGCGGGGGTTTCACAGATACGCAGTATTTT

abundance: -
j_gene: TRBJ1-5
v_gene: TRBV30
d_gene: -
CDR3aa: CAWSVLNSNQPQHF
CDR3nt: TGTGCCTGGAGTGTACTGAATAGCAATCAGCCCCAGCATTTT

abundance: few
j_gene: TRBJ2-7
v_gene: TRBV19
d_gene: -
CDR3aa: CASSLGLGLFGTTSYEQYF
CDR3nt: TGTGCCAGTAGCCTTGGCCTCGGACTTTTCGGGACCACCTCCTACGAGCAGTACTTC

abundance: -
j_gene: TRBJ1-1
v_gene: TRBV2
d_gene: -
CDR3aa: CASSIRGGTEAFF
CDR3nt: TGTGCCAGCAGCATCCGGGGGGGCACTGAAGCTTTCTTT

abundance: -
j_gene: TRBJ1-1
v_gene: TRBV25-1
d_gene: -
CDR3aa: CASPKWGAVVMNTEAFF
CDR3nt: TGTGCCAGCCCGAAATGGGGGGCAGTAGTGATGAACACTGAAGCTTTCTTT

abundance: -
j_gene: TRBJ2-1
v_gene: TRBV10-3
d_gene: -
CDR3aa: CAIKGGGGEQFF
CDR3nt: TGTGCCATCAAAGGGGGAGGAGGCGAGCAGTTCTTC

abundance: -
j_gene: TRBJ1-1
v_gene: TRBV7-9
d_gene: -
CDR3aa: CASSDTTENTEAFF
CDR3nt: TGTGCCAGCAGCGACACGACAGAAAACACTGAAGCTTTCTTT

abundance: -
j_gene: TRBJ2-5
v_gene: TRBV11-2
d_gene: -
CDR3aa: CASSHPETQYF
CDR3nt: TGTGCCAGCAGCCACCCCGAGACCCAGTACTTC

abundance: -
j_gene: TRBJ2-5
v_gene: TRBV4-1
d_gene: -
CDR3aa: CASSQQEGGETQYF
CDR3nt: TGCGCCAGCAGCCAACAGGAAGGGGGTGAGACCCAGTACTTC

abundance: -
j_gene: TRBJ2-4
v_gene: TRBV11-2
d_gene: TRBD2
CDR3aa: CASSYGLAGVNIQYF
CDR3nt: TGTGCCAGCAGCTACGGACTAGCGGGCGTAAACATTCAGTACTTC

abundance: -
j_gene: TRBJ2-3
v_gene: TRBV29-1
d_gene: -
CDR3aa: CSVWAGGTDTQYF
CDR3nt: TGCAGCGTTTGGGCAGGGGGCACAGATACGCAGTATTTT

abundance: few
j_gene: TRBJ1-4
v_gene: TRBV6-6
d_gene: TRBD1
CDR3aa: CASQGAGEKLFF
CDR3nt: TGTGCCAGCCAGGGGGCAGGGGAAAAACTGTTTTTT

abundance: -
j_gene: TRBJ2-1
v_gene: TRBV29-1
d_gene: -
CDR3aa: CSVSNNEQFF
CDR3nt: TGCAGCGTCTCCAACAATGAGCAGTTCTTC

abundance: -
j_gene: TRBJ1-1
v_gene: TRBV4-3
d_gene: -
CDR3aa: CASSSVGGTEAFF
CDR3nt: TGCGCCAGCAGCTCGGTTGGGGGCACTGAAGCTTTCTTT